This TCR beta chain was sequenced during a study of blood T cells in healthy people across ages. For the second PCR, which ran for about 6 to 11 cycles, a sample-barcoded 5' primer and a J-beta primer mix were used. Each CDR3 protein is one row after TCRdb ran MiXCR on the 5' RACE reads. This sample has under 2,000,000 distinct CDR3 sequences, with just under 50% found just once. Germline V CDR1 and CDR2: SQVTM, ANQGSEA. Trimming took 4 bases from V and 2 from J; bases not matched to a gene: 6. This CDR3 is 14 amino acids long. The sequenced sample consisted of blood. This chain connects TRBV29-1 to TRBJ2-3; 7 positions agree with TRBD2. The receptor was derived from a woman aged 40 to 49 in good health. CDR3 nucleotides: TGCAGCGTTGCCTTCGGACTAGACACAGATACGCAGTATTTT. Protein product: CSVAFGLDTDTQYF.